The clone carrying this TCR beta chain was seen only a few times. The data are from a study of T-cell memory formation after mild COVID-19. TCRdb re-called the 5' RACE reads through MiXCR, storing one row per CDR3 protein. Of some 300,000 distinct CDR3 sequences in the sample, roughly 19% were seen once. Germline CDR1 SGHRS, CDR2 YFSETQ. The V end lost 4 bases, the J end lost 0 bases, and 10 bases lay between the germline ends. The CDR3 spans 14 residues. The TCR comes from a man younger than 35 who had mild COVID-19 (a few samples of this study predate the infection). Cell type and time point are not known. Material for sequencing was PBMCs or a T cell subset sorted from them (not recorded which). The chain couples TRBV5-1 to TRBJ2-5, with D maybe TRBD2 (6 bases). The CDR3: CASSGRENQETQYF. CDR3 nucleotides: TGCGCCAGCAGCGGCCGGGAGAACCAAGAGACCCAGTACTTC. Using reference TRBV5-1 and TRBJ2-5 for the parts outside the CDR3, the full variable domain is KAGVTQTPRYLIKTRGQQVTLSCSPISGHRSVSWYQQTPGQGLQFLFEYFSETQRNKGNFPGRFSGRQFSNSRSEMNVSTLELGDSALYLCASSGRENQETQYFGPGTRLLVL.